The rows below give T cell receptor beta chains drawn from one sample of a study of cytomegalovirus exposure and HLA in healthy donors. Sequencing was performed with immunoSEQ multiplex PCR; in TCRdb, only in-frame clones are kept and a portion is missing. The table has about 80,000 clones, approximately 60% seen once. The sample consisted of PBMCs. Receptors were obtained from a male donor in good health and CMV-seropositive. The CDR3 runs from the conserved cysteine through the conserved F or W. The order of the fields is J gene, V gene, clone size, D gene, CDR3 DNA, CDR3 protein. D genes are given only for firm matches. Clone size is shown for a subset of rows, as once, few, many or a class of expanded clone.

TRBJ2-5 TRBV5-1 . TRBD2 TGCGCCAGCAGCTTGGTTGCGGGGGAACAAGAGACCCAGTACTTC CASSLVAGEQETQYF
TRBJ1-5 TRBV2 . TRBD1 TGTGCCAGCAGTGAAGCCAGGGGGGGCAATCAGCCCCAGCATTTT CASSEARGGNQPQHF
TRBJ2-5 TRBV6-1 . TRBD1 TGTGCCAGCAGCCCGGGACAGATGTACCAAGAGACCCAGTACTTC CASSPGQMYQETQYF
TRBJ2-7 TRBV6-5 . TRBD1 TGTGCCAGCCGAAGTAGGGGGCAAGGCGAGCAGTACTTC CASRSRGQGEQYF
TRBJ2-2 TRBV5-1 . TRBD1 TGCGCCAGCAATCCGGGACAGGCTAACACCGGGGAGCTGTTTTTT CASNPGQANTGELFF
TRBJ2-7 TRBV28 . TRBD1 TGTGCCAGCACCGACAGGGCAACCTACGAGCAGTACTTC CASTDRATYEQYF
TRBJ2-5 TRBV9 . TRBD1 TGTGCCAGCAGCGCGGGACAGGGGACAGAGACCCAGTACTTC CASSAGQGTETQYF
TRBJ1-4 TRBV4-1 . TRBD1 TGCGCCAGCAGCCAGGTGCCGGGACAGGGGGACGAAAAACTGTTTTTT CASSQVPGQGDEKLFF
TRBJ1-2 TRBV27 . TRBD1 TGTGCCAGCAGTTTGAAGACAGGGGGGGGTGGCTACACCTTC CASSLKTGGGGYTF
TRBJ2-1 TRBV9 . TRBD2 TGTGCCAGCAGCGGCCCGGGACTAGCGGGACTAAGCTCCTACAATGAGCAGTTCTTC CASSGPGLAGLSSYNEQFF
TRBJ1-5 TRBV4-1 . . TGCGCCAGCAGTCCTGACGGGAATCAGCCCCAGCATTTT CASSPDGNQPQHF
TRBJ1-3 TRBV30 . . TGTGCCTGGAGTGTTCGGGGCTCTGGAAACACCATATATTTT CAWSVRGSGNTIYF
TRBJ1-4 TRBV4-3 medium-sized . TGCGCCAGCAGCCAATCGCGGCGGACTAATGAAAAACTGTTTTTT CASSQSRRTNEKLFF
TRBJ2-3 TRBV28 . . TGTGCCAGCAGTACAACCCCAGGGGCCTCCACAGATACGCAGTATTTT CASSTTPGASTDTQYF
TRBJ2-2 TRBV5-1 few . TGCGCCAGCAGCCCTCAATCGGGGGACCCCTGGAACACCGGGGAGCTGTTTTTT CASSPQSGDPWNTGELFF
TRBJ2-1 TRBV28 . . TGTGCCAGCAGGTCGGGGGATAGTGAGCAGTTCTTC CASRSGDSEQFF
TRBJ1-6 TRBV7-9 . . TGTGCCAGCAGCTTAGGGGACGGACAGCGGTTAAGAGGGGCCCTCCACTTT CASSLGDGQRLRGALHF
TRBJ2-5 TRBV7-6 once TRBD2 TGTGCCAGCAGCCGCCGGCCCTGGAGTAGCGGGACCCAAGAGACCCAGTACTTC CASSRRPWSSGTQETQYF
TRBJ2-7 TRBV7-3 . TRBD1 TGTGCCAGCAGCACAGACAGGGGGCGCGGGGATTACGAGCAGTACTTC CASSTDRGRGDYEQYF
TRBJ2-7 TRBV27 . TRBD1 TGTGCCAGCAGTCTCCACGGACAGGGGGCCTTAACTAGCTTCCCCTACGAGCAGTACTTC CASSLHGQGALTSFPYEQYF
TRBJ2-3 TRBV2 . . TGTGCCAGCAGTGAGGGGCCTAGCACAGATACGCAGTATTTT CASSEGPSTDTQYF
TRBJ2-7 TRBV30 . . TGTGCCTGGAGTGTAGGTGCAGGGGGGTACGAGCAGTACTTC CAWSVGAGGYEQYF
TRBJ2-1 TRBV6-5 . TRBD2 TGTGCCAGCAGTCCTCGACTAGCGGGAGATGGTGAGCAGTTCTTC CASSPRLAGDGEQFF
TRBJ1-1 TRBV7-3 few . TGTGCCAGCAGCTTAGTGGAGGTCCCGAACACTGAAGCTTTCTTT CASSLVEVPNTEAFF
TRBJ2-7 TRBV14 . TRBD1 TGTGCCAGCAGCCATCCCCGGGCAGGGGGCAGTTACGAGCAGTACTTC CASSHPRAGGSYEQYF
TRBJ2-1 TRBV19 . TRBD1 TGTGCCAGTAGTACACTCCGTGGGAGGGACAGGGGGCTGAGTGAGCAGTTCTTC CASSTLRGRDRGLSEQFF
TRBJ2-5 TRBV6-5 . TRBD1 TGTGCCAGCAGCCCGGGACAGGGGATTGAGACCCAGTACTTC CASSPGQGIETQYF
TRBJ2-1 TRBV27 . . TGTGCCAGCAGTTTATACAGGAGGGGCGATGAGCAGTTCTTC CASSLYRRGDEQFF
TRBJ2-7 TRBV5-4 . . TGCGCCAGCAGCCAAGGGGCAGGGGTATCCTACGAGCAGTACTTC CASSQGAGVSYEQYF
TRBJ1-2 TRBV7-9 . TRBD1 TGTGCCAGCAGCCAGGGGGGACAGTCTTATGGCTACACCTTC CASSQGGQSYGYTF
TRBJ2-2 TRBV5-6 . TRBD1 TGTGCCAGCAGTTCTGGACAGGTGAACACCGGGGAGCTGTTTTTT CASSSGQVNTGELFF
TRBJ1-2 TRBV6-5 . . TGTGCCAGCAGTAACCCGGGATCAGGTGGCTACACCTTC CASSNPGSGGYTF
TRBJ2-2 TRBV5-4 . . TGTGCCAGCAGCCCCCCCGGGACCGGGGAGCTGTTTTTT CASSPPGTGELFF
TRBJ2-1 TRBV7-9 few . TGTGCCAGCAGCTTAGCCGGGGGGCCTTTCAATGAGCAGTTCTTC CASSLAGGPFNEQFF
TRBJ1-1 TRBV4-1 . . TGCGCCAGCAGCCAATCCCAGCAGCTAGCTGGTGTCCGGGGCACTGAAGCTTTCTTT CASSQSQQLAGVRGTEAFF